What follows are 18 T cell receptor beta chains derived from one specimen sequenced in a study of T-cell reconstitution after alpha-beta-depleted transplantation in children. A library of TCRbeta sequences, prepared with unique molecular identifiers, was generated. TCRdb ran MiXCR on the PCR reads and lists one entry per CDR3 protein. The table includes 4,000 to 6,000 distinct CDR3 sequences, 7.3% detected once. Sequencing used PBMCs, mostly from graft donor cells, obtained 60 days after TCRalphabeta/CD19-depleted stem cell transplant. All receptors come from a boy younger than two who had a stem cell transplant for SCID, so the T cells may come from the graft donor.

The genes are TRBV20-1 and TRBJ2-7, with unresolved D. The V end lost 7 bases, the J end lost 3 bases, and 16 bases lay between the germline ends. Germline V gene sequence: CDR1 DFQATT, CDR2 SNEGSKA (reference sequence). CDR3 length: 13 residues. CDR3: CSGQAPGFYEQYF. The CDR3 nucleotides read TGCAGTGGCCAGGCCCCGGGCTTCTACGAGCAGTACTTC.

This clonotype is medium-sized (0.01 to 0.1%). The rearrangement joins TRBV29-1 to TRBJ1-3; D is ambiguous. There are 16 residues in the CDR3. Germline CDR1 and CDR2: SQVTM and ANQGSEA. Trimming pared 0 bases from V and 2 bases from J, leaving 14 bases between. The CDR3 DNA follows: TGCAGCGTTGAAGATCGGAGGGATTACCCTGGAAACACCATATATTTT. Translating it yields CSVEDRRDYPGNTIYF.

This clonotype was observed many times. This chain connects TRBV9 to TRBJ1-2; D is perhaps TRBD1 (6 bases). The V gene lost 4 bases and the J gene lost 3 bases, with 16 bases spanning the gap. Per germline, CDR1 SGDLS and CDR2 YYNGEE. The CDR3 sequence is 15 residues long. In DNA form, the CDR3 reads TGTGCCAGCAGCCCAGGAGGGGGGCTAGACTATGGCTACACCTTC. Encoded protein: CASSPGGGLDYGYTF.

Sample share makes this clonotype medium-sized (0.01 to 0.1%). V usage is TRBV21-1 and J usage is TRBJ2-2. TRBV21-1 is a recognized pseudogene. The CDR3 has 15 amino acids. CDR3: CASSKAWAWAGELFF. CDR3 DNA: TGTGCCAGCAGCAAGGCGTGGGCTTGGGCCGGGGAGCTGTTTTTT.

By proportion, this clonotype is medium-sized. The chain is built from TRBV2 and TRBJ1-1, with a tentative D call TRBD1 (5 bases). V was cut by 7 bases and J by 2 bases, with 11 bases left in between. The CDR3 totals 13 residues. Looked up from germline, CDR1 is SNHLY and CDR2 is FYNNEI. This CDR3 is CASTLQANTEAFF. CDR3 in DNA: TGTGCCAGCACGTTACAGGCCAACACTGAAGCTTTCTTT.

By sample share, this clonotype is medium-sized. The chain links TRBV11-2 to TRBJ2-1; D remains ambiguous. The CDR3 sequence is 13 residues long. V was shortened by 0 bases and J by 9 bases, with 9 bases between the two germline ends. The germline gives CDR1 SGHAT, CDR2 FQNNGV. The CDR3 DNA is TGTGCCAGCAGCTTAGAACGATTGGGTGAGCAGTTCTTC. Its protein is CASSLERLGEQFF.

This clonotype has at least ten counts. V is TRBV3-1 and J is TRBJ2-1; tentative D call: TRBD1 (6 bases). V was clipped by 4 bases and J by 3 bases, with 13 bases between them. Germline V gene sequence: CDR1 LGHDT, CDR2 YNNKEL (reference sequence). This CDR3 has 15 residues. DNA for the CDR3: TGTGCCAGCAGCCCCCATCCGGGACACTACAATGAGCAGTTCTTC. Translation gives CASSPHPGHYNEQFF.

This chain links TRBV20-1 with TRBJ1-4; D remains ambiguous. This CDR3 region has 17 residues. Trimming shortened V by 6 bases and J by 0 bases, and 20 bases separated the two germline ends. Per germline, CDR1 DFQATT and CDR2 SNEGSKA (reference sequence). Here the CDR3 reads CSARLHGVESTNEKLFF. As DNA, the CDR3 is TGCAGTGCCCGACTACACGGAGTCGAGTCAACTAATGAAAAACTGTTTTTT.

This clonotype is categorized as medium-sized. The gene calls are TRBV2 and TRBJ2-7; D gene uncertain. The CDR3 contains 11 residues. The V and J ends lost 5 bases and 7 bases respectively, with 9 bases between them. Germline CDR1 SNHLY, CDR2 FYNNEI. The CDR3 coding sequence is TGTGCCAGCAGTTGGCGCTGGGAGCAGTACTTC. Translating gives CASSWRWEQYF. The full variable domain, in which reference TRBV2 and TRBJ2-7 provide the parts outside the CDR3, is EPEVTQTPSHQVTQMGQEVILRCVPISNHLYFYWYRQILGQKVEFLVSFYNNEISEKSEIFDDQFSVERPDGSNFTLKIRSTKLEDSAMYFCASSWRWEQYFGPGTRLTVT.

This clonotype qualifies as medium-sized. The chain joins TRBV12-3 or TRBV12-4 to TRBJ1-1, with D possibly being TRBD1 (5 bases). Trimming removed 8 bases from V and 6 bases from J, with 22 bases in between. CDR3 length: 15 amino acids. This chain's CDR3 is CASPQVTYIRAEAFF. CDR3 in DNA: TGTGCCAGCCCACAGGTCACGTATATTCGCGCTGAAGCTTTCTTT.

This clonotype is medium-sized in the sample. This CDR3 reads CASSQGTESYEQYF. The CDR3 nucleotides are TGTGCCAGCAGCCAAGGGACAGAGAGCTACGAGCAGTACTTC. This chain connects TRBV3-1 to TRBJ2-7; possible D gene TRBD1, 6 bases. This CDR3 has 14 residues. V dropped 1 base and J dropped 3 bases, with 10 bases sitting between them. Germline V lookup: CDR1 LGHDT, CDR2 YNNKEL (reference sequence).

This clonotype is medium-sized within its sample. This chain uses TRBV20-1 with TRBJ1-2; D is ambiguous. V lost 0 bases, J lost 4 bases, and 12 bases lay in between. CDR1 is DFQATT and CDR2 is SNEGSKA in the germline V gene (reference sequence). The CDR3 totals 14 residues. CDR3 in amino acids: CSAREILSAYGYTF. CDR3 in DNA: TGCAGTGCTAGAGAAATTCTATCGGCCTATGGCTACACCTTC.

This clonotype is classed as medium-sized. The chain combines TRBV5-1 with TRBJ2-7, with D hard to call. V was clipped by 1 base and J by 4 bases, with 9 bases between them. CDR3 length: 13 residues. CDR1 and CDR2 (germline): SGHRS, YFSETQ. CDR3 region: CASSLNFAYEQYF. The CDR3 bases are TGCGCCAGCAGCTTGAATTTTGCTTACGAGCAGTACTTC.

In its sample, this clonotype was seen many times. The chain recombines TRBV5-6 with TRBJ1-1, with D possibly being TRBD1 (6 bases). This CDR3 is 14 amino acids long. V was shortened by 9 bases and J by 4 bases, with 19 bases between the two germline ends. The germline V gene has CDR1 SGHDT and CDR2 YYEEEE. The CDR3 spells CANYYTGMGTEAFF. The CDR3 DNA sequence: TGTGCCAACTACTATACAGGGATGGGCACTGAAGCTTTCTTT. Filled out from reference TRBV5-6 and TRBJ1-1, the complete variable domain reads DAGVTQSPTHLIKTRGQQVTLRCSPKSGHDTVSWYQQALGQGPQFIFQYYEEEERQRGNFPDRFSGHQFPNYSSELNVNALLLGDSALYLCANYYTGMGTEAFFGQGTRLTVV.

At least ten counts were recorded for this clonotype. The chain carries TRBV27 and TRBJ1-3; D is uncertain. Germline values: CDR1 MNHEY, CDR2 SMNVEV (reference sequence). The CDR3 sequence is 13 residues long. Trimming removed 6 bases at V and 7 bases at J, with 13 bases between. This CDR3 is CASRRISGNTIYF. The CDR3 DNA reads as TGTGCCAGCAGGCGTATTTCGGGGAACACCATATATTTT.

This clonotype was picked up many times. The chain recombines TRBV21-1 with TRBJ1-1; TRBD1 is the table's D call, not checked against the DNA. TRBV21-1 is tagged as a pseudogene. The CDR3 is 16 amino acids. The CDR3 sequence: CAEITGAATKNTEAFF. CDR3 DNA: TGTGCCGAGATAACTGGGGCGGCTACGAAGAACACTGAAGCTTTCTTT.

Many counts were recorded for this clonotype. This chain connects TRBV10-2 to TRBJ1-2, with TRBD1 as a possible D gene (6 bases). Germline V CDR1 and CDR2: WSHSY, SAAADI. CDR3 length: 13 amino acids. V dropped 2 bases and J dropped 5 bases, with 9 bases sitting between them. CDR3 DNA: TGCGCCAGCAGTGAGGGGACAACTTATGGCTACACCTTC. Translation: CASSEGTTYGYTF.

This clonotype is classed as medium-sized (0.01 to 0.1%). In DNA, the CDR3 is TGTGCCAGCTCACGCAGGGTTAAGACCCAGTACTTC. This translates into CASSRRVKTQYF. V gene TRBV18 combines with J gene TRBJ2-5, with D maybe TRBD1 (5 bases). The V end was cut by 4 bases, the J end by 6 bases, with 9 bases between. Per germline, CDR1 KGHSH and CDR2 LQKENI. The CDR3 has 12 residues.